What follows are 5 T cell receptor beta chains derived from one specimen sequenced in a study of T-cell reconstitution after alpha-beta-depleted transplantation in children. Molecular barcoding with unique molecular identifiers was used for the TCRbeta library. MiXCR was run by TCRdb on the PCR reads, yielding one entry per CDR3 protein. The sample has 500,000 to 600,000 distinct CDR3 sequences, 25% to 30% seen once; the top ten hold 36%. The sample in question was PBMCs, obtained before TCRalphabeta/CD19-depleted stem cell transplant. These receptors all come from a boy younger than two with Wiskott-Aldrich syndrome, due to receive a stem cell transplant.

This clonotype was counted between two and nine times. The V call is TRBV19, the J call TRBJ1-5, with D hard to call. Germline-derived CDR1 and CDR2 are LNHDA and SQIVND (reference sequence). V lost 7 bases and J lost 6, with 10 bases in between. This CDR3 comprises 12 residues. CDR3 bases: TGTGCCAGTACCCAAGGTGGTCAGCCCCAGCATTTT. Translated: CASTQGGQPQHF.

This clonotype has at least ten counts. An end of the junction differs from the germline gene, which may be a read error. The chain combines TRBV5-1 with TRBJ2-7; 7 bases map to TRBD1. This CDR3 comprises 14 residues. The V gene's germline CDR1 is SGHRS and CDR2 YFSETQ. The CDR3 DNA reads TGTGCCAGCAGCTTACAGGGGAGCTCGTACGAGCAGTACTTC. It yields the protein CASSLQGSSYEQYF.

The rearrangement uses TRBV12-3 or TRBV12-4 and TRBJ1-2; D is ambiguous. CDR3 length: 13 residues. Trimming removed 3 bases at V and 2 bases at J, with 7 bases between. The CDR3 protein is CASSFARNYGYTF. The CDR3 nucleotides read TGTGCCAGCAGTTTCGCCAGAAACTATGGCTACACCTTC.

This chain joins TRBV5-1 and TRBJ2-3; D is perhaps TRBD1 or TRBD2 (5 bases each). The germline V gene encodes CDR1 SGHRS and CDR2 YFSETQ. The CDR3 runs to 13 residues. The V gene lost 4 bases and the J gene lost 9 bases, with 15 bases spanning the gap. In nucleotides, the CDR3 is TGCGCCAGCAGCCGGCCCCCCAGGGAGACGCAGTATTTT. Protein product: CASSRPPRETQYF.

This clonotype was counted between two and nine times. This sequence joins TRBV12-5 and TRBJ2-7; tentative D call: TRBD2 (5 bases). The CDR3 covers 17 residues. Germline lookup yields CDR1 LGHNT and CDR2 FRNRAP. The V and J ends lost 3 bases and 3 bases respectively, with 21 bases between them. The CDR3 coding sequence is TGTGCTAGTGGTTTAGTGAGCGGCTCTAGCACCGTCTACGAGCAGTACTTC. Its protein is CASGLVSGSSTVYEQYF. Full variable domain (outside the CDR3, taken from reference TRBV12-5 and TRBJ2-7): DARVTQTPRHKVTEMGQEVTMRCQPILGHNTVFWYRQTMMQGLELLAYFRNRAPLDDSGMPKDRFSAEMPDATLATLKIQPSEPRDSAVYFCASGLVSGSSTVYEQYFGPGTRLTVT.